This T cell receptor (beta chain) was obtained from a study of PD-L1 blockade in urothelial cancer. Looking at the study overall: After treatment start, blood was analyzed at 3 weeks (second dose) and at 6 weeks.

The assay was immunoSEQ multiplex PCR, and TCRdb's table has in-frame clones only and misses some. The table shows around 51,000 clones, with around 85% occurring only once. Germline-derived CDR1 and CDR2 are SGDLS and YYNGEE. This CDR3 is built from 15 residues. V was shortened by 0 bases and J by 0 bases, with 6 bases between the two germline ends. Study-level results: More expansion of tumor-associated blood clones, seen at 3 weeks, marked durable-benefit patients.

With regard to this clone: Its antigen is unidentified.

The cohort comprised individuals with locally advanced or metastatic urothelial carcinoma. The chain is built from TRBV9 and TRBJ2-2, with unresolved D. The source was PBMCs, collected around atezolizumab (anti-PD-L1) treatment. This sequence originates from a man aged 55 to 70 with urothelial cancer. CDR3 residues: CASSVGASNTGELFF. CDR3 nucleotide sequence: TGTGCCAGCAGCGTAGGGGCCTCGAACACCGGGGAGCTGTTTTTT.